One sample yielded the 23 T cell receptor beta chains listed below, sequenced in a study of CD8 T cells in Susac syndrome. Random-hexamer reverse transcription was applied to roughly 0.5 to 1 ug RNA. In TCRdb, the immunoSEQ multiplex PCR reads were re-called with MiXCR into one record per CDR3 protein. The sample has around 50,000 distinct CDR3 sequences; 80% to 95% are singletons. The specimen was CD8+ T cells from PBMCs. These receptors were taken from a human donor in good health.

This chain joins TRBV7-8 and TRBJ2-2; possible D gene TRBD1, 5 bases. The germline gives CDR1 SGHVS, CDR2 FQNEAQ. The V and J ends lost 9 bases and 0 bases respectively, with 17 bases between them. The CDR3 runs to 16 residues. The CDR3, as DNA: TGTGCCAGATCCAGCTACGACAGCTCGAACACCGGGGAGCTGTTTTTT. Protein: CARSSYDSSNTGELFF.

V gene TRBV18 combines with J gene TRBJ2-7; TRBD2 matches at 9 bases. V dropped 2 bases and J dropped 3; count of bases not matched to a gene: 8. Germline lookup yields CDR1 KGHSH and CDR2 LQKENI. The CDR3 loop spans 16 amino acids. The CDR3 region is CASSPSMREGLYEQYF. DNA of the CDR3: TGTGCCAGCTCACCATCAATGCGGGAGGGCCTCTACGAGCAGTACTTC.

This chain links TRBV2 with TRBJ2-1; D gene uncertain. This CDR3 is built from 12 residues. Germline V CDR1 and CDR2: SNHLY, FYNNEI. The V end lost 4 bases, the J end lost 1 base, and 2 bases lay between the germline ends. CDR3 sequence: CASSASYNEQFF. Here the CDR3 DNA reads TGTGCCAGCAGTGCTTCCTACAATGAGCAGTTCTTC.

The chain joins TRBV29-1 to TRBJ2-7, with D uncertain. V was cut by 2 bases and J by 2 bases, with 7 bases left in between. The germline V gene has CDR1 SQVTM and CDR2 ANQGSEA. The length of the CDR3 is 12 residues. CDR3 loop: CSVESPTYEQYF. In DNA form, the CDR3 reads TGCAGCGTTGAATCACCCACCTACGAGCAGTACTTC.

The V and J genes are TRBV30 and TRBJ1-1; D not certain. Trimming stripped 1 base from V and 1 base from J, with 10 bases between. Germline-derived CDR1 and CDR2 are GTSNPN and SVGIG (reference sequence). The CDR3 loop spans 14 amino acids. The CDR3 sequence: CAWSDQDGNTEAFF. The CDR3 DNA reads as TGTGCCTGGAGTGACCAGGACGGGAACACTGAAGCTTTCTTT. The full variable domain, completed using reference TRBV30 and TRBJ1-1, is SQTIHQWPATLVQPVGSPLSLECTVEGTSNPNLYWYRQAAGRGLQLLFYSVGIGQISSEVPQNLSASRPQDRQFILSSKKLLLSDSGFYLCAWSDQDGNTEAFFGQGTRLTVV.

CDR3 region: CASSIDPEAVLSEAFF. CDR3 DNA sequence: TGTGCCAGTAGTATAGATCCAGAGGCGGTACTCTCTGAAGCTTTCTTT. The V gene is TRBV19, the J gene TRBJ1-1; no clear D. The CDR3 contains 16 residues. Germline-derived CDR1 and CDR2 are LNHDA and SQIVND (reference sequence). The V gene lost 0 bases and the J gene lost 6 bases, with 17 bases spanning the gap.

V and J are TRBV4-3 and TRBJ1-5; 11 bases fit TRBD1. V gave up 4 bases and J gave up 6 bases; unmatched junction bases: 5. CDR1 LGHNA and CDR2 YSLEER come from the germline V gene. The CDR3 has 15 residues. The CDR3 region is CASSRRTGGTQPQHF. The CDR3 DNA is TGCGCCAGCAGCCGACGGACAGGGGGCACTCAGCCCCAGCATTTT.

The rearrangement joins TRBV6-5 to TRBJ2-1, with no clear D. Trimming removed 0 bases at V and 0 bases at J, with 9 bases between. CDR3 length equals 16 residues. Per the germline V gene, CDR1 is MNHEY and CDR2 is SVGAGI. This CDR3 reads CASSYSVSASYNEQFF. DNA of the CDR3: TGTGCCAGCAGTTACTCGGTTTCGGCCTCCTACAATGAGCAGTTCTTC.

The chain recombines TRBV6-1 with TRBJ2-4; 8 nucleotides align to TRBD2. From germline, CDR1 is MNHNS and CDR2 SASEGT. This CDR3 is 19 amino acids long. J was trimmed by 1 base and V by 5 bases; bases with no gene match: 16. The DNA of the CDR3 is TGTGCCAGCAGTCTTCCGACTAGCGAAAGTGGGTGGGCCAAAAACATTCAGTACTTC. This translates into CASSLPTSESGWAKNIQYF.

The V call is TRBV7-9, the J call TRBJ2-1; 7 positions agree with TRBD2. The CDR3 covers 15 residues. Looked up from germline, CDR1 is SEHNR and CDR2 is FQNEAQ (reference sequence). Trimming at V came to 5 bases and at J to 3 bases, leaving 7 bases not matched to a gene. This CDR3 is CASSPSGALYNEQFF. The CDR3 DNA is TGTGCCAGCAGCCCTAGCGGAGCACTCTACAATGAGCAGTTCTTC.

The J gene is TRBJ1-1, the V gene TRBV6-2 or TRBV6-3; D ambiguous. The V end lost 7 bases, the J end lost 2 bases, and 17 bases lay between the germline ends. The germline V gene encodes CDR1 MNHEY and CDR2 SVGEGT. There are 15 residues in the CDR3. The DNA for the CDR3 is TGTGCCAGCAACCACCCTTCTCGGGTCAACACTGAAGCTTTCTTT. This sequence encodes CASNHPSRVNTEAFF.

This clonotype appeared once. This chain connects TRBV3-1 to TRBJ2-7, with TRBD2 matching over 9 bases. Germline CDR1 and CDR2: LGHDT and YNNKEL (reference sequence). J gave up 3 bases and V 1 base, and 4 bases lay outside the gene matches. This CDR3 contains 15 residues. For the CDR3, the DNA is TGTGCCAGCAGCCAAGCCCTAGCGGGATACTACGAGCAGTACTTC. This codes for CASSQALAGYYEQYF.

This rearrangement joins TRBV5-4 to TRBJ2-6; D remains ambiguous. This CDR3 comprises 15 residues. Trimming took off 0 bases at V and 1 base at J, with 5 bases between the two ends. Germline CDR1 is SGHNT and CDR2 is YYREEE (reference sequence). This chain's CDR3 is CASSLDGSGANVLTF. The CDR3 DNA sequence: TGTGCCAGCAGCTTGGACGGGTCTGGGGCCAACGTCCTGACTTTC.

CDR3 in amino acids: CASSYAGRSEQYF. The CDR3 bases are TGTGCCAGCAGTTACGCCGGCAGATCCGAGCAGTACTTC. The chain combines TRBV6-2 or TRBV6-3 with TRBJ2-7; D gene ambiguous. Germline assignment: CDR1 MNHEY and CDR2 SVGEGT. Trimming left V 2 bases short and J 6 bases short, with 11 bases between. The CDR3 loop spans 13 amino acids.

This chain links TRBV20-1 with TRBJ2-4; 10 nucleotides agree with TRBD2. CDR1 is DFQATT, CDR2 SNEGSKA, per germline (reference sequence). There are 12 residues in the CDR3. The V segment lost 6 bases and the J segment 6 bases; nucleotides outside the gene matches: 2. The CDR3: CSARLAGNIQYF. As DNA, the CDR3 is TGCAGTGCCAGACTAGCGGGAAACATTCAGTACTTC.

The chain links TRBV20-1 to TRBJ1-1; 9 bases are shared with TRBD1. From germline, CDR1 is DFQATT and CDR2 SNEGSKA (reference sequence). J gave up 3 bases and V 5 bases, and 7 bases lay outside the gene matches. The CDR3 loop spans 14 amino acids. CDR3 amino acids: CSARTGGVDTEAFF. The DNA for the CDR3 is TGCAGTGCTCGCACAGGGGGCGTCGACACTGAAGCTTTCTTT.

This chain joins TRBV29-1 and TRBJ1-2; perhaps TRBD1 as D (6 bases). V was trimmed by 3 bases and J by 4 bases, leaving 15 bases between them. This CDR3 is 14 amino acids long. Germline CDR1 is SQVTM and CDR2 is ANQGSEA. The DNA of the CDR3 is TGCAGCGTTGAGGGCGGGACAAACGTCTATGGCTACACCTTC. Protein sequence: CSVEGGTNVYGYTF. Full variable domain (missing parts from reference TRBV29-1 and TRBJ1-2): SAVISQKPSRDICQRGTSLTIQCQVDSQVTMMFWYRQQPGQSLTLIATANQGSEATYESGFVIDKFPISRPNLTFSTLTVSNMSPEDSSIYLCSVEGGTNVYGYTFGSGTRLTVV.

CDR3 in DNA: TGTGCCACCACCGAAGCGGGAGGGTGGTCCTACAATGAGCAGTTCTTC. Protein: CATTEAGGWSYNEQFF. V is TRBV19 and J is TRBJ2-1, with 10 bases lining up with TRBD2. The CDR3 sequence is 16 residues long. Germline V gene lookup returns CDR1 LNHDA and CDR2 SQIVND (reference sequence). The V gene end was trimmed by 10 bases and the J gene end by 1 base; junction bases not matched to a gene: 10.

The chain is built from TRBV7-9 and TRBJ2-7; D is perhaps TRBD1 (5 bases). Trimming shortened V by 1 base and J by 2 bases, and 9 bases separated the two germline ends. The CDR3 spans 14 residues. Looked up from germline, CDR1 is SEHNR and CDR2 is FQNEAQ (reference sequence). The CDR3 DNA is TGTGCCAGCAGCTTAGTTAGCAGGGCCTACGAGCAGTACTTC. Protein: CASSLVSRAYEQYF.

The CDR3 protein is CASSPGTANTDTQYF. Here the CDR3 DNA reads TGTGCCAGCAGCCCCGGGACAGCTAACACAGATACGCAGTATTTT. The rearrangement links TRBV7-9 to TRBJ2-3; 7 bases match TRBD1. Germline V gives CDR1 SEHNR, CDR2 FQNEAQ (reference sequence). After removal of 5 bases from V and 2 bases from J, the junction contained 7 bases not matched to a gene. The CDR3 loop spans 15 amino acids.

The rearrangement uses TRBV5-6 and TRBJ1-1, with D unresolved. CDR1 is SGHDT and CDR2 is YYEEEE in the germline V gene. V was cut by 2 bases and J by 2 bases, with 13 bases left in between. This CDR3 is built from 15 residues. As DNA, the CDR3 is TGTGCCAGCAGCTTCGGTACCAGACCTAACACTGAAGCTTTCTTT. This sequence encodes CASSFGTRPNTEAFF.

This clonotype was counted only a few times. CDR3 in amino acids: CASSLTSGYEQYF. CDR3 DNA: TGTGCCAGCAGTTTAACTTCAGGCTACGAGCAGTACTTC. The chain is built from TRBV27 and TRBJ2-7, with no clear D. Germline loops: CDR1 MNHEY, CDR2 SMNVEV (reference sequence). V was shortened by 2 bases and J by 3 bases, with 8 bases between the two germline ends. The length of the CDR3 is 13 residues.

This chain links TRBV24-1 with TRBJ2-3; TRBD2 matches 10 bases. Germline CDR1 and CDR2: KGHDR and SFDVKD. This CDR3 is built from 18 residues. The V segment lost 7 bases and the J segment 6 bases; nucleotides outside the gene matches: 18. CDR3 region: CATSASTNLAGDRDTQYF. CDR3 nucleotide sequence: TGTGCCACCAGCGCCTCGACTAATCTAGCGGGAGATAGGGATACGCAGTATTTT.